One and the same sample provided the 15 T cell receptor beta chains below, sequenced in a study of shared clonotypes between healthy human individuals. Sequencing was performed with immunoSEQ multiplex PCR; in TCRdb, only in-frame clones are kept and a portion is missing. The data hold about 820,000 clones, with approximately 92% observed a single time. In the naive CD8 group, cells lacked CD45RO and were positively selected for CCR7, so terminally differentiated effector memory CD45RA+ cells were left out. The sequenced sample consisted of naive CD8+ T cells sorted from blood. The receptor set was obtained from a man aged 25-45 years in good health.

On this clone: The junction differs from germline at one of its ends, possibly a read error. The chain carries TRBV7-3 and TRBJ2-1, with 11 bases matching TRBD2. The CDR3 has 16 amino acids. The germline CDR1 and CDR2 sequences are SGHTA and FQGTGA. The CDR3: CASSLITSGSHGEQFF. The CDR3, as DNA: TGTGCCAGCAGTTTAATTACTAGCGGGAGTCATGGTGAGCAGTTCTTC.

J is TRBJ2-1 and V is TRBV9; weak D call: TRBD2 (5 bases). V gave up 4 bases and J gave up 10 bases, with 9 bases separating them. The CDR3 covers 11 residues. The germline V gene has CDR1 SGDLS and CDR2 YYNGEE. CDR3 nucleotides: TGTGCCAGCAGCATCCGGGGAGAGCAGTTCTTC. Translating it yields CASSIRGEQFF.

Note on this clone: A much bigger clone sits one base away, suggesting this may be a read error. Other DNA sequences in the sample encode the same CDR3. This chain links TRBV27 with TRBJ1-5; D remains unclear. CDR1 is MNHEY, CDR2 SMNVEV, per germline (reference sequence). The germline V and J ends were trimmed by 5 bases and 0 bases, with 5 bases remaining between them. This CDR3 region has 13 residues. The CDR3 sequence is CASSHYSNQPQHF. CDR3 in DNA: TGTGCCAGCAGTCATTATAGCAATCAGCCCCAGCATTTT.

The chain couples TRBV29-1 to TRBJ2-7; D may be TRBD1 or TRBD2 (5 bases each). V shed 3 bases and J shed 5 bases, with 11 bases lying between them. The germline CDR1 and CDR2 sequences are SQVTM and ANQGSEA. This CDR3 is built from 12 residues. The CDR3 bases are TGCAGCGTTGACCCGGGGACCAACGAGCAGTACTTC. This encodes CSVDPGTNEQYF.

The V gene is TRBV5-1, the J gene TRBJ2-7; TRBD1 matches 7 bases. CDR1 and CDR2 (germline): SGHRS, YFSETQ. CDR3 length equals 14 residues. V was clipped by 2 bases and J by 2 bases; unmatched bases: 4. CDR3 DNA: TGCGCCAGCAGCTTTGAGGGACAGACCTACGAGCAGTACTTC. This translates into CASSFEGQTYEQYF. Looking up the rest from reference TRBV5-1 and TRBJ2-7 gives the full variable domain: KAGVTQTPRYLIKTRGQQVTLSCSPISGHRSVSWYQQTPGQGLQFLFEYFSETQRNKGNFPGRFSGRQFSNSRSEMNVSTLELGDSALYLCASSFEGQTYEQYFGPGTRLTVT.

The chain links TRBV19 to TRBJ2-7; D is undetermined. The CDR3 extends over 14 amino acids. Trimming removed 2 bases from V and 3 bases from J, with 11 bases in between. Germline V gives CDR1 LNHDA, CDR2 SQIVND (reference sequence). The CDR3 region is CASSISPTDYEQYF. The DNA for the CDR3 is TGTGCCAGTAGTATATCCCCAACAGACTACGAGCAGTACTTC.

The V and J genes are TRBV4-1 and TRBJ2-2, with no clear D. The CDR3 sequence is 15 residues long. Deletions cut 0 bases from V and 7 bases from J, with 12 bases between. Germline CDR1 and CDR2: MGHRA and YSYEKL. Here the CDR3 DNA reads TGCGCCAGCAGCCAAGATGACACGGCTTACGGGGAGCTGTTTTTT. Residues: CASSQDDTAYGELFF.

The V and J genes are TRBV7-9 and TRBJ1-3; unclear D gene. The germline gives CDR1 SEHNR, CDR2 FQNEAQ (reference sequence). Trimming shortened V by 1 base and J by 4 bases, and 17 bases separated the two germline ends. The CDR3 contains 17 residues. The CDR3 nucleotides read TGTGCCAGCAGCTTAGTCGCAGCTTCCACGGAGGGAAACACCATATATTTT. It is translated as CASSLVAASTEGNTIYF.

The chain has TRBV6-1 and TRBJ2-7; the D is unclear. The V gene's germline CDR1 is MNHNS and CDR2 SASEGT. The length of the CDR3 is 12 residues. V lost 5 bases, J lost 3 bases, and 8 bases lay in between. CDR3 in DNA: TGTGCCAGCAGTAGAGGCAGCTACGAGCAGTACTTC. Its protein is CASSRGSYEQYF.

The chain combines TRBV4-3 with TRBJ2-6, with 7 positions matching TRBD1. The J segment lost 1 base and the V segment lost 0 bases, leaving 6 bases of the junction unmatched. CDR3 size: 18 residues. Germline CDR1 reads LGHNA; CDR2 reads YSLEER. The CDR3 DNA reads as TGCGCCAGCAGCCAAGACTCTTCAGGGGGTTCTGGGGCCAACGTCCTGACTTTC. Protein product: CASSQDSSGGSGANVLTF.

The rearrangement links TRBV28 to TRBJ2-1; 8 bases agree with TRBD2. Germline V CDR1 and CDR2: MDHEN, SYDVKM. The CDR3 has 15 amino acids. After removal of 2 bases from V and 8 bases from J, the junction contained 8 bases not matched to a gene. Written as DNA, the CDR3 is TGTGCCAGCAGTTTAACCGGGACTAGAGACGATGAGCAGTTCTTC. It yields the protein CASSLTGTRDDEQFF.

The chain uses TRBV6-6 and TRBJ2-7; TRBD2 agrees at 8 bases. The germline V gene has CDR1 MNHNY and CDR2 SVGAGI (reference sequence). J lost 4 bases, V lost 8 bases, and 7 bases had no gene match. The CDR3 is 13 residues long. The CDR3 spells CASSVSGSYEQYF. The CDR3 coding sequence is TGTGCCAGCTCGGTGAGCGGGAGTTACGAGCAGTACTTC.

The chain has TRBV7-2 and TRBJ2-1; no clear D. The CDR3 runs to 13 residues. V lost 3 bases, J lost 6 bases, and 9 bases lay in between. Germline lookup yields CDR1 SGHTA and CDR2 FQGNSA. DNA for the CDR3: TGTGCCAGCAGCTTCCTTCGGGTCAATGAGCAGTTCTTC. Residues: CASSFLRVNEQFF.

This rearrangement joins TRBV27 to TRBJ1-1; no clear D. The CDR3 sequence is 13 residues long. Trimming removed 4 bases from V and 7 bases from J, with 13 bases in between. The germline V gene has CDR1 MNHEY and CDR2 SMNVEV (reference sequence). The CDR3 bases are TGTGCCAGCAGTTCTAGACCGTCCTTTGAAGCTTTCTTT. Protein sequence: CASSSRPSFEAFF.

The CDR3 here is CASSLELQGSNRGNQPQHF. CDR3 DNA sequence: TGTGCCAGCAGCTTGGAGCTTCAGGGGTCTAATAGGGGCAATCAGCCCCAGCATTTT. The chain joins TRBV5-5 to TRBJ1-5, with D perhaps TRBD1 (6 bases). Trimming stripped 0 bases from V and 2 bases from J, with 21 bases between. The CDR3 runs 19 residues. Germline values: CDR1 SGHKS, CDR2 YYEKEE (reference sequence).